This T cell receptor (beta chain) comes out of a study of control samples from healthy donors and cancer patients (dated by TCRdb to between 2020 and 2021). Looking up the germline V gene (reference sequence) yields CDR1 MNHEY and CDR2 SMNVEV. Including cysteine and phenylalanine, the CDR3 has 14 amino acids. CDR3 DNA only is kept here, 42 bases in frame from base 1. The germline ends are 7 bases apart after V is trimmed by 4 bases and J by 0 bases. Comment on this clone: There is no known antigen for this receptor. No base quality values were provided; no much bigger clone lies one nucleotide off.

The library was built by means of the immunoSEQ multiplex PCR assay. TCRdb limited this immuneACCESS table to in-frame rearrangements with V and J called. A share of clones is missing; checked studies link under half to unresolved V genes, and the rest is unexplained. The sample table shows 90,000 or so clones, and about 88% are seen once. The ten largest clones take up 6% to 9.5% of the sample. The sequencing input was blood. The chain is encoded by TRBV27 joined to TRBJ1-5, with an unclear D gene assignment. The clonotype was recovered from an older woman in good health. The CDR3 sequence is CASSYKDSNQPQHF. The DNA sequence is TGTGCCAGCAGTTACAAGGATAGCAATCAGCCCCAGCATTTT.